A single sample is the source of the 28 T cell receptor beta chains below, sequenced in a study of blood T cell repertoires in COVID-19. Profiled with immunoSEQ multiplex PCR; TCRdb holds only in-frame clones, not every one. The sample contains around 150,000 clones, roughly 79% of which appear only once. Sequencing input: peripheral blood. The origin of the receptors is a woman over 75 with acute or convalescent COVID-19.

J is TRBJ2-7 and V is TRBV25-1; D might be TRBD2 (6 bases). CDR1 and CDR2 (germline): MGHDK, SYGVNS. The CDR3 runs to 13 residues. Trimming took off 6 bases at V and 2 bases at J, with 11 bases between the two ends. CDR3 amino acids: CASSEEGPYEQYF. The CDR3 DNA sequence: TGTGCCAGCAGCGAGGAGGGCCCCTACGAGCAGTACTTC.

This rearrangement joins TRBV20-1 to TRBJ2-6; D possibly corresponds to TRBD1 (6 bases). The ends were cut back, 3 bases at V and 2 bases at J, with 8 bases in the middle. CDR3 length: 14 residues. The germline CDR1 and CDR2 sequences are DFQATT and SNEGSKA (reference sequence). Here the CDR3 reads CSASSGAGANVLTF. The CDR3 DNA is TGCAGTGCTAGTTCAGGGGCTGGGGCCAACGTCCTGACTTTC.

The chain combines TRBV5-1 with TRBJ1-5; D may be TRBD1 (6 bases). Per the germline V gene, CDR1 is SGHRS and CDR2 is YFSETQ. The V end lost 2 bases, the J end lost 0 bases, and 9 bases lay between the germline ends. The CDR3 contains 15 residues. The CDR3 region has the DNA TGCGCCAGCAGCTTACAGGGTAATAGCAATCAGCCCCAGCATTTT. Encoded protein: CASSLQGNSNQPQHF.

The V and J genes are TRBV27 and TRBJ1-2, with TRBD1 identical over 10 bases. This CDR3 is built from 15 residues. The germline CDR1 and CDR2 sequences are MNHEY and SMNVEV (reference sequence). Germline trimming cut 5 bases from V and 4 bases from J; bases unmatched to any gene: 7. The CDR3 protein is CASSPTTGGAYGYTF. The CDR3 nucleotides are TGTGCCAGCAGTCCGACGACAGGGGGCGCCTATGGCTACACCTTC.

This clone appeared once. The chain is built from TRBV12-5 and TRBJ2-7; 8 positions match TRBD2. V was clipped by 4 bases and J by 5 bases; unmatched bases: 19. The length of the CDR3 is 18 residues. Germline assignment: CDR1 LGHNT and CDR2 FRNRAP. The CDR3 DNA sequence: TGTGCTAGTGGTTCCCATTCGGGGGTAGCGGGAAGGTTGAACGAGCAGTACTTC. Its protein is CASGSHSGVAGRLNEQYF. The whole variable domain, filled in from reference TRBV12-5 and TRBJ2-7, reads DARVTQTPRHKVTEMGQEVTMRCQPILGHNTVFWYRQTMMQGLELLAYFRNRAPLDDSGMPKDRFSAEMPDATLATLKIQPSEPRDSAVYFCASGSHSGVAGRLNEQYFGPGTRLTVT.

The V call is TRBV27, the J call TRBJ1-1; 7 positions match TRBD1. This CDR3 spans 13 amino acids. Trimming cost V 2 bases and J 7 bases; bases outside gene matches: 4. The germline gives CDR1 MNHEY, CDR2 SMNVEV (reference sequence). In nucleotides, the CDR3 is TGTGCCAGCAGTTTAGTACAGGGGTATGAAGCTTTCTTT. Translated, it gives CASSLVQGYEAFF.

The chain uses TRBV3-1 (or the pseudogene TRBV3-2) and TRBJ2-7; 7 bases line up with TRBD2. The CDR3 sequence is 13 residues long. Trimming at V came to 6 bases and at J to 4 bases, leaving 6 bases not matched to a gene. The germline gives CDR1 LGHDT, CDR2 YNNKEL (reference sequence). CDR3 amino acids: CASRQSGAYEQYF. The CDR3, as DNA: TGTGCCAGCAGGCAGAGCGGGGCATACGAGCAGTACTTC.

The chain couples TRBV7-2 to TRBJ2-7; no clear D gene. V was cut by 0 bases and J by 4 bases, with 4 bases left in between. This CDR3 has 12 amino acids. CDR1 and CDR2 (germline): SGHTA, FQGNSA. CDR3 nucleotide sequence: TGTGCCAGCAGCTTAGCCCCGTACGAGCAGTACTTC. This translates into CASSLAPYEQYF. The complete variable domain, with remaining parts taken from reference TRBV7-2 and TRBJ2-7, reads GAGVSQSPSNKVTEKGKDVELRCDPISGHTALYWYRQSLGQGLEFLIYFQGNSAPDKSGLPSDRFSAERTGGSVSTLTIQRTQQEDSAVYLCASSLAPYEQYFGPGTRLTVT.

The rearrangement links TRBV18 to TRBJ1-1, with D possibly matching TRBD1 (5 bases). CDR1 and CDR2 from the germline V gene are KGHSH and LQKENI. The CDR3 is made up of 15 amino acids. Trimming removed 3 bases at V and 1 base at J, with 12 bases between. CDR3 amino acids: CASSPSGQPNTEAFF. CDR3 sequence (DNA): TGTGCCAGCTCACCCTCCGGACAACCGAACACTGAAGCTTTCTTT.

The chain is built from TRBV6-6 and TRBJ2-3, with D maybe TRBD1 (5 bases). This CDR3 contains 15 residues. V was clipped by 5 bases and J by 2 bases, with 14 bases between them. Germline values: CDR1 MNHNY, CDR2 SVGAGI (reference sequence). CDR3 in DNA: TGTGCCAGCAGTAGGCAGGGTGGGGTCACAGATACGCAGTATTTT. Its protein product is CASSRQGGVTDTQYF.

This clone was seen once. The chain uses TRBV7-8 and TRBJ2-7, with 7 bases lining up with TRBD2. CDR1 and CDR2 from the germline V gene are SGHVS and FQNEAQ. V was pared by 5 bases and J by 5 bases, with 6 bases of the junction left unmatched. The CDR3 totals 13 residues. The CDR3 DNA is TGTGCCAGCAGCCCTGGACTAGTCAACGAGCAGTACTTC. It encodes CASSPGLVNEQYF.

The CDR3 sequence is CASSPTTSGEQYF. The CDR3 DNA reads TGTGCCAGCTCACCCACTACTTCGGGCGAGCAGTACTTC. The gene calls are TRBV18 and TRBJ2-7; no reliable D call. Per germline, CDR1 KGHSH and CDR2 LQKENI. V was cut by 3 bases and J by 6 bases, with 12 bases left in between. This CDR3 has 13 residues.

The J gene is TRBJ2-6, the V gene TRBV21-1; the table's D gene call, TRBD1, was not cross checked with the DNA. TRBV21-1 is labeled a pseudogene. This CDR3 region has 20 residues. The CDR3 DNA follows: TGTGCCAGCAGATGGAGGGACAGGGGGCCTCAGAGCTCTGGGGCCAACGTCCTGACTTTC. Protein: CASRWRDRGPQSSGANVLTF.

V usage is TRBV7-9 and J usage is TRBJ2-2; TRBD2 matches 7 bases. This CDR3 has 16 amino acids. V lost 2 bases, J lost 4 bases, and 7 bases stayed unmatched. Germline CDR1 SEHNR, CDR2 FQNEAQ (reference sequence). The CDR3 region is CASSLYRTGGTGELFF. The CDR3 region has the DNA TGTGCCAGCAGCTTATACCGGACGGGAGGCACCGGGGAGCTGTTTTTT.

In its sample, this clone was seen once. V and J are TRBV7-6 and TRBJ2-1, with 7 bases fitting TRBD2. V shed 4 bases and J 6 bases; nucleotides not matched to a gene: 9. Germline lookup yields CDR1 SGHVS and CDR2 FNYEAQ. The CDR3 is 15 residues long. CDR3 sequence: CASSSWTSILNEQFF. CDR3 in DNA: TGTGCCAGCAGCTCCTGGACTAGTATCCTCAATGAGCAGTTCTTC.

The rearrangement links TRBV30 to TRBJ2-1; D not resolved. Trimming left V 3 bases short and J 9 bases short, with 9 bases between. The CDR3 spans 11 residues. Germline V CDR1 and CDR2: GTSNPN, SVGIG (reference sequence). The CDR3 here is CAWRERGEQFF. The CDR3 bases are TGTGCCTGGAGGGAGCGAGGTGAGCAGTTCTTC.

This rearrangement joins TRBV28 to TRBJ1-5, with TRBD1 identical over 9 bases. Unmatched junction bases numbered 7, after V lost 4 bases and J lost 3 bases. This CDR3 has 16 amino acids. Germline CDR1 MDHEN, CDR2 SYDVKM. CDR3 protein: CASSSGQGRLNQPQHF. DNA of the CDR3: TGTGCCAGCAGTTCAGGACAGGGGCGACTCAATCAGCCCCAGCATTTT.

In DNA form, the CDR3 reads TGTGCCAGCAGCGTAGATGTGGGAGTGGGCAATGAGCAGTTCTTC. Amino acid sequence: CASSVDVGVGNEQFF. The rearrangement links TRBV9 to TRBJ2-1; tentative D call: TRBD2 (5 bases). Germline CDR1 SGDLS, CDR2 YYNGEE. Trimming removed 0 bases at V and 6 bases at J, with 13 bases between. The CDR3 contains 15 residues. Drawing the rest from reference TRBV9 and TRBJ2-1, the complete variable domain is DSGVTQTPKHLITATGQRVTLRCSPRSGDLSVYWYQQSLDQGLQFLIQYYNGEERAKGNILERFSAQQFPDLHSELNLSSLELGDSALYFCASSVDVGVGNEQFFGPGTRLTVL.

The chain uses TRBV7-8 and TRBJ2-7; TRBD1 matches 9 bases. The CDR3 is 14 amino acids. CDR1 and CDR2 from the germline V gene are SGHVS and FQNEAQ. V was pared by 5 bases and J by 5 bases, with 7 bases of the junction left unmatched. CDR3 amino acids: CASSQWDRENEQYF. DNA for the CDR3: TGTGCCAGCAGCCAATGGGACAGGGAAAACGAGCAGTACTTC.

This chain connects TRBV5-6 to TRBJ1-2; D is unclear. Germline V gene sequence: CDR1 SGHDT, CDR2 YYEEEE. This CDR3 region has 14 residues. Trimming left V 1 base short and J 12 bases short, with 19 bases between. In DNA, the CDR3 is TGTGCCAGCAGCTTGCAACAGTCTATTTATCCCCACACCTTC. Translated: CASSLQQSIYPHTF.

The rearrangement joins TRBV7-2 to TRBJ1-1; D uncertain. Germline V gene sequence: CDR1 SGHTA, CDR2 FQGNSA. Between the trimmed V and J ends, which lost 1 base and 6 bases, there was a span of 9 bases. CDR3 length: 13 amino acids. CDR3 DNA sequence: TGTGCCAGCAGCTTAGAAGTAGAGGCTGAAGCTTTCTTT. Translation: CASSLEVEAEAFF.

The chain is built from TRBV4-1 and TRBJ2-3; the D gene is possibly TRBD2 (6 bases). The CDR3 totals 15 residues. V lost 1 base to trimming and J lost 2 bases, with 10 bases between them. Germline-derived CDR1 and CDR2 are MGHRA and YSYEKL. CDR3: CASSQGAGTTDTQYF. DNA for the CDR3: TGCGCCAGCAGCCAAGGGGCGGGAACCACAGATACGCAGTATTTT.

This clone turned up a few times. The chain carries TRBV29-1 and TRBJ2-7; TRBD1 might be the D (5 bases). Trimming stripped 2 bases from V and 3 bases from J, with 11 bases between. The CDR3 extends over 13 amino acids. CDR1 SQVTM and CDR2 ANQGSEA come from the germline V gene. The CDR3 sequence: CSVEKRDSYEQYF. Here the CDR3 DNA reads TGCAGCGTTGAAAAACGCGACAGCTACGAGCAGTACTTC.

The chain's CDR3 is CASSTDRDYGYTF. In DNA, the CDR3 is TGTGCCAGCAGCACGGACAGGGACTATGGCTACACCTTC. The V call is TRBV5-5, the J call TRBJ1-2; the match to TRBD1 covers 8 bases. The CDR3 totals 13 residues. The trim removed 4 bases at V and 3 bases at J, leaving 2 bases unmatched. Germline CDR1 SGHKS, CDR2 YYEKEE (reference sequence).

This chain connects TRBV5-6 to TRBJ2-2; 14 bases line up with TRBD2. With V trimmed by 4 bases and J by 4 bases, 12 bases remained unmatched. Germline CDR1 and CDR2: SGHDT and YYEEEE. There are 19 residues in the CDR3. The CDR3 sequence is CASSLLPGLAGGGTGELFF. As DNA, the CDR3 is TGTGCCAGCAGCCTACTTCCCGGACTAGCGGGAGGAGGCACCGGGGAGCTGTTTTTT.

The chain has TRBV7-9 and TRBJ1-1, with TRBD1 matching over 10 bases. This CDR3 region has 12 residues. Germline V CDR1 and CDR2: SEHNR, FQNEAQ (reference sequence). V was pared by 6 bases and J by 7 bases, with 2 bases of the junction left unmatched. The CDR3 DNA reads TGTGCCAGCAGGGGACAGGGGCTTGAAGCTTTCTTT. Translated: CASRGQGLEAFF.

CDR3 coding DNA: TGCAGTGCTAGTGGACAGGTTGAACGTTTAGAACAGTACTTC. It codes for CSASGQVERLEQYF. This chain links TRBV20-1 with TRBJ2-7; 7 nucleotides align to TRBD1. Germline lookup yields CDR1 DFQATT and CDR2 SNEGSKA (reference sequence). Trimming removed 3 bases from V and 10 bases from J; junction bases left unmatched: 15. This CDR3 is 14 amino acids long.

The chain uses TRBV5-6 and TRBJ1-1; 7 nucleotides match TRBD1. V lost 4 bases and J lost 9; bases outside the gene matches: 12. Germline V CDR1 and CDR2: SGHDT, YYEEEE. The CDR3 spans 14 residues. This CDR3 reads CASSRTGQLRQAFF. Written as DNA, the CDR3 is TGTGCCAGCAGCCGAACGGGACAGTTGAGGCAAGCTTTCTTT.